This TCR beta chain was captured in a study of OX40 agonist ivuxolimab in advanced cancers. TCRdb's copy holds only in-frame clones and misses some; the assay was immunoSEQ multiplex PCR. This sample yields about 130,000 clones, of which less than 95% are seen a single time; around 0.84% belongs to the top ten. Germline CDR1 is LNHDA and CDR2 is SQIVND (reference sequence). The CDR3 loop spans 15 amino acids. V trimming: 3 bases; J trimming: 1 base; junction bases outside the gene matches: 5. Specimen: CD4+ or CD8+ T cells sorted from blood, collected in a trial of the OX40 agonist ivuxolimab. The chain links TRBV19 to TRBJ2-7; 8 nucleotides line up with TRBD2. The receptor's source is an adult with an advanced solid tumor such as melanoma, head and neck, liver or kidney cancer. The CDR3 sequence: CASSINGRDSYEQYF. CDR3 sequence (DNA): TGTGCCAGTAGTATTAACGGGAGGGATTCCTACGAGCAGTACTTC.